This T cell receptor (beta chain) originates from a study of glioma-infiltrating T cells. Using RNA template, CDR3s of TCR alpha and beta were amplified with iRepertoire arm-PCR. TCRdb independently ran MiXCR on the multiplex PCR reads; one entry per CDR3 protein. Here the sample spans about 210,000 distinct CDR3 sequences, approximately 30% being singletons. This clonotype was seen a handful of times. Germline lookup yields CDR1 SGHNT and CDR2 YYREEE (reference sequence). CDR3 length equals 15 residues. Trimming took 4 bases from V and 5 from J, leaving 19 bases between them. The chain carries TRBV5-4 and TRBJ2-7; D possibly corresponds to TRBD1 (6 bases). The receptor was isolated from a human donor with low-grade glioma or glioblastoma, undergoing nonglioma brain surgery, or in good health (not recorded which). Input material: glioma tissue, nonneoplastic brain tissue, or PBMCs (not recorded which). This chain's CDR3 is CASSNPARGNDEQYF. The CDR3 coding sequence is TGTGCCAGCAGCAACCCGGCCAGGGGAAATGACGAGCAGTACTTC.